This TCR beta chain originates from a study of blood T cell repertoires in COVID-19. The CDR3 extends over 16 amino acids. The J segment lost 8 bases and the V segment lost 6 bases, leaving 15 bases of the junction unmatched. CDR1 is SGHRS and CDR2 is YFSETQ in the germline V gene. Method: immunoSEQ multiplex PCR; TCRdb's copy keeps in-frame clones and lacks some. This table holds around 190,000 clones, roughly 85% found once. The chain has TRBV5-1 and TRBJ2-1; 9 bases line up with TRBD1. This TCR was sampled from a woman between 55 and 75 years old with acute or convalescent COVID-19. The specimen sequenced was peripheral blood. CDR3 residues: CASNPPTGTGRDEQFF. The CDR3 nucleotides read TGCGCCAGCAATCCCCCTACCGGGACAGGGAGAGATGAGCAGTTCTTC. The complete variable domain, with remaining parts taken from reference TRBV5-1 and TRBJ2-1, reads KAGVTQTPRYLIKTRGQQVTLSCSPISGHRSVSWYQQTPGQGLQFLFEYFSETQRNKGNFPGRFSGRQFSNSRSEMNVSTLELGDSALYLCASNPPTGTGRDEQFFGPGTRLTVL.